This T cell receptor beta chain was sequenced in a study of CD8 T cells in ankylosing spondylitis. At least ten counts were recorded for this clonotype. The antigen remains undetermined. With V trimmed by 5 bases and J by 5 bases, 14 bases remained unmatched. This CDR3 comprises 17 residues. The germline V gene has CDR1 SGHTA and CDR2 FQGTGA. Study-level findings and limits: Reports say disease-linked clones showed up significantly more in matched ankylosing spondylitis synovial fluid.

TCRdb passed the 5' RACE reads through MiXCR, listing each CDR3 protein once. The sample consists of about 240,000 distinct CDR3 sequences, 8% to 9.5% of them appearing once. Sequenced sample: blood, either unsorted or a sorted T cell fraction (not recorded which). The clonotype was recovered from a male donor with ankylosing spondylitis or in good health (not recorded which). This chain uses TRBV7-3 with TRBJ2-2; TRBD1 aligns across 7 bases. The CDR3 DNA is TGTGCCAGCAGCCTCAGATGGGACAGCCCTAGGACCGGGGAGCTGTTTTTT. It is translated as CASSLRWDSPRTGELFF.